This entry is about one T cell receptor (beta chain). The antigen remains unidentified. From germline, CDR1 is GTSNPN and CDR2 SVGIG (reference sequence). This CDR3 has 13 residues. V shed 3 bases and J shed 6 bases, with 14 bases lying between them. Here immunoSEQ multiplex PCR was the method, and the copy in TCRdb shows in-frame clones only, minus some. Of approximately 27,000 clones listed, about 93% are singletons. This entry is derived from a study of T cell clonotyping in hematopoietic cell transplantation. The study, taken as a whole, reports: Few recipient clonotypes overlapped donors; over 95% were de novo at given depth.

Time point reported: recipient sample about 28 days before transplant, after cytoreduction. The TCR comes from a man in his fifties with acute myeloid leukemia. Some clones in this sample may be carry-over from other donors' samples. Specimen: peripheral blood mononuclear cells, collected before stem cell transplant. The V call is TRBV30, the J call TRBJ1-2; D may be TRBD1 (6 bases). CDR3 sequence (DNA): TGTGCCTGGAGCGGGCAGGGGCCGCATGGCTACACCTTC. Its protein is CAWSGQGPHGYTF.